What follows are 25 T cell receptor beta chains derived from one specimen sequenced in a study of chemoradiotherapy in HPV16-positive cancers (dated by TCRdb to 2021 to 2024). The method was the immunoSEQ multiplex PCR assay. Imported from immuneACCESS, the table was reduced by TCRdb to in-frame sequences with V and J called. These copies leave out some clones; in studies compared against another copy, an unresolved V gene accounts for under half, and the cause of the remainder is not known. The sample table records about 34,000 clones; about 92% of these occur just once. Together, the top ten hold 3.5% to 4% of the sample. The sequences come from blood, collected from a patient who underwent chemoradiotherapy. These receptors all stem from a human donor with HPV-associated anogenital cancer.

The chain joins TRBV5-1 to TRBJ2-3, with a weak D call TRBD1 (5 bases). The V end was cut by 4 bases, the J end by 0 bases, with 27 bases between. Germline CDR1 SGHRS, CDR2 YFSETQ. This CDR3 region has 20 residues. The CDR3 sequence: CASSPGSSGSARWSTDTQYF. The CDR3, as DNA: TGCGCCAGCAGCCCGGGCTCGTCAGGGTCTGCTAGGTGGAGCACAGATACGCAGTATTTT. Together with reference TRBV5-1 and TRBJ2-3, the CDR3 gives the full variable domain: KAGVTQTPRYLIKTRGQQVTLSCSPISGHRSVSWYQQTPGQGLQFLFEYFSETQRNKGNFPGRFSGRQFSNSRSEMNVSTLELGDSALYLCASSPGSSGSARWSTDTQYFGPGTRLTVL.

J is TRBJ2-2 and V is TRBV19, with 10 bases fitting TRBD1. V lost 4 bases to trimming and J lost 5 bases; unmatched junction nucleotides: 1. The CDR3 runs 14 residues. The germline V gene has CDR1 LNHDA and CDR2 SQIVND (reference sequence). The CDR3: CASSTDRGTGELFF. CDR3 nucleotides: TGTGCCAGTAGTACGGACAGGGGGACCGGGGAGCTGTTTTTT.

This chain connects TRBV4-2 to TRBJ2-5, with 14 nucleotides matching TRBD2. Unmatched junction bases numbered 2, after V lost 4 bases and J lost 1 base. Germline-derived CDR1 and CDR2 are LGHNA and YNFKEQ. CDR3 length: 16 residues. The CDR3 is CASSPGLAGAQETQYF. The DNA of the CDR3 is TGTGCCAGCAGCCCGGGACTAGCGGGGGCCCAAGAGACCCAGTACTTC.

V gene TRBV19 combines with J gene TRBJ1-6; TRBD1 matches at 7 bases. Germline assignment: CDR1 LNHDA and CDR2 SQIVND (reference sequence). V trimming: 4 bases; J trimming: 7 bases; junction bases outside the gene matches: 4. The CDR3 contains 14 residues. In DNA, the CDR3 is TGTGCCAGTAGTACTGGACAGGAGAATTCACCCCTCCACTTT. It translates to CASSTGQENSPLHF.

V and J are TRBV11-2 and TRBJ2-7; no clear D. CDR1 is SGHAT and CDR2 is FQNNGV in the germline V gene. The CDR3 sequence is 15 residues long. Trimming shortened V by 7 bases and J by 7 bases, and 23 bases separated the two germline ends. The DNA of the CDR3 is TGTGCCAGCACCCCAATCCCGGGCAGCTCCCTGGAGCAGTACTTC. Its protein is CASTPIPGSSLEQYF.

This chain links TRBV30 with TRBJ2-7; 7 bases fit TRBD1. V trimming: 4 bases; J trimming: 4 bases; junction bases outside the gene matches: 7. The CDR3 is made up of 13 amino acids. Per the germline V gene, CDR1 is GTSNPN and CDR2 is SVGIG (reference sequence). The CDR3 sequence is CAWKGTAAYEQYF. The CDR3 DNA reads TGTGCCTGGAAGGGGACAGCTGCTTACGAGCAGTACTTC.

V is TRBV6-5 and J is TRBJ2-1; D is unclear. Looked up from germline, CDR1 is MNHEY and CDR2 is SVGAGI. The V gene lost 4 bases and the J gene lost 5 bases, with 12 bases spanning the gap. The CDR3 extends over 14 amino acids. The DNA for the CDR3 is TGTGCCAGCAGTTCAACGGGTATACACAATGAGCAGTTCTTC. Protein: CASSSTGIHNEQFF.

V gene TRBV5-6 combines with J gene TRBJ2-2, with TRBD2 matching 12 bases. The CDR3 covers 18 residues. Looked up from germline, CDR1 is SGHDT and CDR2 is YYEEEE. The ends lost 4 bases at V and 4 bases at J; junction bases unmatched: 11. The CDR3 sequence: CASSDLTSGGWSTGELFF. CDR3 coding DNA: TGTGCCAGCAGCGACTTGACTAGCGGGGGTTGGAGCACCGGGGAGCTGTTTTTT.

The chain is built from TRBV7-6 and TRBJ1-3; D call uncertain. The CDR3 runs 15 residues. Trimming removed 1 base from V and 0 bases from J, with 7 bases in between. Per germline, CDR1 SGHVS and CDR2 FNYEAQ. CDR3 sequence: CASSLVPDSGNTIYF. CDR3 coding DNA: TGTGCCAGCAGCTTAGTTCCAGACTCTGGAAACACCATATATTTT.

The chain recombines TRBV20-1 with TRBJ1-5; D is uncertain. V shed 5 bases and J shed 7 bases, with 9 bases lying between them. This CDR3 contains 11 residues. The V gene's germline CDR1 is DFQATT and CDR2 SNEGSKA (reference sequence). The CDR3 coding sequence is TGCAGTGCTGGTAGCGGGCAGCCCCAGCATTTT. This gives the protein CSAGSGQPQHF.

V is TRBV5-4 and J is TRBJ2-1; D is undetermined. V was pared by 4 bases and J by 2 bases, with 13 bases between. The CDR3 is 15 amino acids. In germline, CDR1 is SGHNT, CDR2 YYREEE (reference sequence). In DNA form, the CDR3 reads TGTGCCAGCAGCGTGGATGGCGGTACCTACAATGAGCAGTTCTTC. Encoded protein: CASSVDGGTYNEQFF.

The gene calls are TRBV15 and TRBJ1-5, with D maybe TRBD1 (5 bases). The V and J ends lost 4 bases and 3 bases respectively, with 10 bases between them. The V gene's germline CDR1 is LNHNV and CDR2 YYDKDF (reference sequence). CDR3 size: 14 residues. Written as DNA, the CDR3 is TGTGCCACCAGCAACGGAGGGACCAATCAGCCCCAGCATTTT. Protein: CATSNGGTNQPQHF.

The chain recombines TRBV6-1 with TRBJ2-7; TRBD1 matches 8 bases. The CDR3 length is 16 residues. The junction had 7 bases not matched to a gene; V was cut back by 3 bases and J by 0 bases. The germline V gene has CDR1 MNHNS and CDR2 SASEGT. CDR3 protein: CASSDNRDRSSYEQYF. Here the CDR3 DNA reads TGTGCCAGCAGTGACAACCGGGACAGGAGCTCCTACGAGCAGTACTTC.

This chain links TRBV15 with TRBJ2-5; D is perhaps TRBD2 (5 bases). V was pared by 9 bases and J by 7 bases, with 30 bases between. The CDR3 totals 17 residues. Germline CDR1 LNHNV, CDR2 YYDKDF (reference sequence). Here the CDR3 reads CATAIASSTGLKRTQYF. Written as DNA, the CDR3 is TGTGCCACGGCTATAGCGAGTAGCACCGGCCTAAAGAGGACCCAGTACTTC.

The J gene is TRBJ1-2, the V gene TRBV2; D is unresolved. V lost 8 bases and J lost 6, with 13 bases in between. Germline assignment: CDR1 SNHLY and CDR2 FYNNEI. CDR3 length: 12 residues. As DNA, the CDR3 is TGTGCCAGCGAAGGACGGGCTGATGGCTACACCTTC. This encodes CASEGRADGYTF.

This sequence joins TRBV9 and TRBJ2-2; D gene uncertain. Germline V gives CDR1 SGDLS, CDR2 YYNGEE. The ends were cut back, 4 bases at V and 0 bases at J, with 16 bases in the middle. This CDR3 spans 17 amino acids. DNA of the CDR3: TGTGCCAGCAGCCCCCCGGTTTCGAGCCCGAACACCGGGGAGCTGTTTTTT. It yields the protein CASSPPVSSPNTGELFF.

The table lists this clone with a count of one. V gene TRBV6-4 combines with J gene TRBJ1-2; 7 positions agree with TRBD1. Losses at the gene ends were 0 bases for V and 7 bases for J; bases not matched to a gene: 5. From germline, CDR1 is MRHNA and CDR2 SNTAGT. The CDR3 consists of 14 residues. Written as DNA, the CDR3 is TGTGCCAGCAGTGACTCGACAGGGTTACGTGGCTACACCTTC. Protein product: CASSDSTGLRGYTF.

The rearrangement links TRBV19 to TRBJ2-1; 9 bases are a match to TRBD2. The CDR3 is made up of 15 amino acids. CDR1 is LNHDA, CDR2 SQIVND, per germline (reference sequence). V trimming: 2 bases; J trimming: 10 bases; junction bases outside the gene matches: 9. The CDR3 region has the DNA TGTGCCAGTAGTATATTAAGCGGGGGGATGAAGGAGCAGTTCTTC. Translating it yields CASSILSGGMKEQFF.

This chain connects TRBV7-2 to TRBJ1-1; D gene ambiguous. This CDR3 spans 14 amino acids. Germline assignment: CDR1 SGHTA and CDR2 FQGNSA. The ends were cut back, 1 base at V and 2 bases at J, with 8 bases in the middle. The DNA for the CDR3 is TGTGCCAGCAGCTTAGAACAGCTAAACACTGAAGCTTTCTTT. It yields the protein CASSLEQLNTEAFF.

The chain recombines TRBV27 with TRBJ1-2; TRBD1 aligns across 7 bases. Germline CDR1 and CDR2: MNHEY and SMNVEV (reference sequence). V lost 4 bases and J lost 4; bases outside the gene matches: 12. The CDR3 is made up of 16 amino acids. This CDR3 reads CASSSFSTGVSYGYTF. Here the CDR3 DNA reads TGTGCCAGCAGTTCCTTCTCCACAGGGGTGAGCTATGGCTACACCTTC.

V and J are TRBV5-1 and TRBJ2-2; 7 nucleotides align to TRBD1. The V and J ends lost 6 bases and 4 bases, in that order; junction bases with no gene match: 15. Germline CDR1 SGHRS, CDR2 YFSETQ. The CDR3 runs 17 residues. In DNA form, the CDR3 reads TGCGCCAGCACCCTTAGACGCCGACAGGGTTTCACCGGGGAGCTGTTTTTT. This translates into CASTLRRRQGFTGELFF.

In regard to this clone: Mismatch with germline at one junction end may stem from a read error. The gene calls are TRBV7-7 and TRBJ2-7; maybe TRBD2 (5 bases). The germline V gene has CDR1 SSHAT and CDR2 FNYEAQ (reference sequence). The CDR3 is made up of 17 amino acids. The CDR3 spells CASSLDFDGEGMGEQYF. CDR3 in DNA: TGTGCTAGCAGCTTAGATTTTGACGGGGAAGGTATGGGCGAGCAGTACTTC.

This chain links TRBV9 with TRBJ2-1, with D possibly being TRBD1 or TRBD2 (5 bases each). Germline V gene sequence: CDR1 SGDLS, CDR2 YYNGEE. Deletions cut 0 bases from V and 7 bases from J, with 11 bases between. CDR3 size: 14 residues. The CDR3 sequence is CASSVGGPPNEQFF. CDR3 coding DNA: TGTGCCAGCAGCGTAGGGGGACCACCAAATGAGCAGTTCTTC. The variable domain in full, completed from reference TRBV9 and TRBJ2-1, reads DSGVTQTPKHLITATGQRVTLRCSPRSGDLSVYWYQQSLDQGLQFLIQYYNGEERAKGNILERFSAQQFPDLHSELNLSSLELGDSALYFCASSVGGPPNEQFFGPGTRLTVL.

CDR3: CASSTGRGINGNTIYF. The DNA of the CDR3 is TGCGCCAGCAGCACTGGACGGGGCATCAACGGAAACACCATATATTTT. V usage is TRBV5-1 and J usage is TRBJ1-3; D might be TRBD1 (5 bases). Germline CDR1 SGHRS, CDR2 YFSETQ. CDR3 length: 16 residues. V shed 4 bases and J shed 4 bases, with 18 bases lying between them.

The rearrangement links TRBV5-1 to TRBJ1-2; 9 positions match TRBD1. Germline V gene lookup returns CDR1 SGHRS and CDR2 YFSETQ. Trimming took 3 bases from V and 3 from J; bases not matched to a gene: 3. The CDR3 contains 14 residues. The CDR3 region has the DNA TGCGCCAGCAGCTCGCGGACAGGGGACTATGGCTACACCTTC. Translation gives CASSSRTGDYGYTF.